Here is one T cell receptor beta chain with its context. Its antigen is undetermined. V gave up 0 bases and J gave up 3 bases, with 17 bases separating them. CDR3 length: 17 amino acids. From germline, CDR1 is LNHNV and CDR2 YYDKDF (reference sequence). This sample was taken from a study of CD8 T cells in ankylosing spondylitis. Study-wide results and caveats: Reportedly, disease-linked clones are significantly enriched in ankylosing spondylitis patients' matched synovial fluid.

Quantitative 5'-RACE was performed with molecular barcodes, and it yielded the TCR beta libraries. TCRdb re-called the 5' RACE reads with MiXCR, one entry per CDR3 protein. The table lists around 150,000 distinct CDR3 sequences, approximately 20% of them singletons. The J gene is TRBJ1-2, the V gene TRBV15; D is ambiguous. The material sequenced was blood, either unsorted or a sorted T cell fraction (not recorded which). The receptor was derived from a male donor with ankylosing spondylitis or in good health (not recorded which). CDR3 DNA sequence: TGTGCCACCAGCAGAGATCAGAACAGTGTTCTTCACTATGGCTACACCTTC. Protein sequence: CATSRDQNSVLHYGYTF.